These 9 T cell receptor beta chains originate from one sample sequenced in a study of memory B cells and T cells in multiple sclerosis. Using immunoSEQ multiplex PCR, the repertoire was profiled, and TCRdb retains in-frame clones only, with some absent. This sample has 40,000 to 50,000 clones, with roughly four fifths found just once. Stimulus-free culture yielded autoproliferating CFSE-dim and non-proliferating CFSE-high T cells, each sequenced separately. Pooled replicate wells came from around 50 million CFSE-labeled PBMCs cultured roughly seven days without stimulus. These receptors' targets are unknown. The sample consisted of PBMCs from blood kept in culture. The receptors derive from a human donor with multiple sclerosis.

This chain uses TRBV11-2 with TRBJ2-3; D is unresolved. The CDR3 has 15 amino acids. V gave up 9 bases and J gave up 1 base, with 17 bases separating them. Germline values: CDR1 SGHAT, CDR2 FQNNGV. CDR3 loop: CASRQGKGGTDTQYF. DNA of the CDR3: TGTGCCAGTCGCCAAGGGAAGGGCGGCACAGATACGCAGTATTTT.

This clone was seen a few times. J is TRBJ1-4 and V is TRBV9, with D possibly TRBD1 on 6 matching bases. The ends were cut back, 1 base at V and 3 bases at J, with 10 bases in the middle. CDR3 length: 15 amino acids. Germline CDR1 and CDR2: SGDLS and YYNGEE. CDR3 protein: CASSVRDTSNEKLFF. CDR3 sequence (DNA): TGTGCCAGCAGCGTAAGGGACACATCTAATGAAAAACTGTTTTTT.

This clone was detected only once. The J gene is TRBJ1-1, the V gene TRBV2; D perhaps matches TRBD1 (5 bases). The CDR3 sequence is 15 residues long. The V end lost 3 bases, the J end lost 0 bases, and 11 bases lay between the germline ends. The germline V gene has CDR1 SNHLY and CDR2 FYNNEI. CDR3 nucleotide sequence: TGTGCCAGCAGTGACGGGGGACGGTTGAACACTGAAGCTTTCTTT. This codes for CASSDGGRLNTEAFF.

This chain joins TRBV6-5 and TRBJ1-3; D ambiguous. Between the trimmed V and J ends, which lost 5 bases and 4 bases, there was a span of 9 bases. The germline gives CDR1 MNHEY, CDR2 SVGAGI. This CDR3 is built from 13 residues. This CDR3 is CASSLRKGNTIYF. The DNA of the CDR3 is TGTGCCAGCAGTCTTAGGAAGGGAAACACCATATATTTT.

The chain is built from TRBV11-1 and TRBJ2-4; tentative D call: TRBD1 (5 bases). In germline, CDR1 is SGHAT, CDR2 FQDESV (reference sequence). This CDR3 has 15 amino acids. V dropped 4 bases and J dropped 0 bases, with 10 bases sitting between them. CDR3 loop: CASSSTGLAKNIQYF. In nucleotides, the CDR3 is TGTGCCAGCAGCTCAACAGGATTAGCCAAAAACATTCAGTACTTC. The whole variable domain, remainder taken from reference TRBV11-1 and TRBJ2-4, is EAEVAQSPRYKITEKSQAVAFWCDPISGHATLYWYRQILGQGPELLVQFQDESVVDDSQLPKDRFSAERLKGVDSTLKIQPAELGDSAMYLCASSSTGLAKNIQYFGAGTRLSVL.

J is TRBJ1-1 and V is TRBV28; a possible D gene is TRBD1 (6 bases). The V end lost 11 bases, the J end lost 0 bases, and 16 bases lay between the germline ends. The CDR3 spans 14 residues. Per germline, CDR1 MDHEN and CDR2 SYDVKM. This CDR3 is CAARATGLNTEAFF. CDR3 sequence (DNA): TGTGCCGCACGCGCCACAGGGCTGAACACTGAAGCTTTCTTT. The whole variable domain, remainder taken from reference TRBV28 and TRBJ1-1, is DVKVTQSSRYLVKRTGEKVFLECVQDMDHENMFWYRQDPGLGLRLIYFSYDVKMKEKGDIPEGYSVSREKKERFSLILESASTNQTSMYLCAARATGLNTEAFFGQGTRLTVV.

This clone was recorded a few times. The chain has TRBV2 and TRBJ1-3, with D hard to call. Germline CDR1 SNHLY, CDR2 FYNNEI. Trimming took 7 bases from V and 4 from J, leaving 8 bases between them. The CDR3 covers 12 residues. The CDR3 loop is CASIKVGNTIYF. The CDR3 bases are TGTGCCAGCATTAAGGTCGGAAACACCATATATTTT.

Details on this clone: The same CDR3 arises from other DNA sequences in this sample as well. This chain uses TRBV9 with TRBJ1-6; D call uncertain. V shed 0 bases and J shed 7 bases, with 8 bases lying between them. CDR1 and CDR2 from the germline V gene are SGDLS and YYNGEE. The length of the CDR3 is 14 residues. CDR3 DNA: TGTGCCAGCAGCGTAGGGGAGAAGAATTCACCCCTCCACTTT. Protein product: CASSVGEKNSPLHF.

The rearrangement joins TRBV7-3 to TRBJ1-6, with a weak D call TRBD1 (6 bases). CDR1 and CDR2 (germline): SGHTA, FQGTGA. V was clipped by 3 bases and J by 14 bases, with 20 bases between them. The CDR3 is made up of 15 amino acids. CDR3 DNA: TGTGCCAGCAGCTTGGGGGAGGGGACAAATGGGTCCCTCCACTTT. Translating gives CASSLGEGTNGSLHF.